The 15 T cell receptor beta chains presented below share a single source sample, sequenced in a study of shared T cell receptors in the human thymus. Clones were sequenced by immunoSEQ multiplex PCR, and TCRdb holds only the in-frame ones, with some missing. The sample has under 850,000 clones; 70% to 90% are singletons. The same specimen was also included in a second study, on human thymus T cells.

The sequenced sample was thymocytes. These receptors all stem from a boy younger than two with a congenital heart defect.

The V gene is TRBV19, the J gene TRBJ2-3; no definite D call. Per the germline V gene, CDR1 is LNHDA and CDR2 is SQIVND (reference sequence). The CDR3 length is 14 residues. With 7 bases removed from V and 0 bases from J, the gap between germline ends came to 11 bases. CDR3 nucleotides: TGTGCCAGTAACACGAGGCTTAGCACAGATACGCAGTATTTT. This codes for CASNTRLSTDTQYF.

This clone was observed a handful of times. The chain uses TRBV4-3 and TRBJ1-2; 9 nucleotides line up with TRBD1. There are 13 residues in the CDR3. Germline trimming cut 5 bases from V and 6 bases from J; bases unmatched to any gene: 4. Per the germline V gene, CDR1 is LGHNA and CDR2 is YSLEER. CDR3 DNA sequence: TGCGCCAGCAGCACAGGGACAGGGCATGGCTACACCTTC. It codes for CASSTGTGHGYTF.

V is TRBV5-1 and J is TRBJ2-3; 8 bases map to TRBD2. CDR3 length equals 15 residues. Germline assignment: CDR1 SGHRS and CDR2 YFSETQ. V lost 4 bases, J lost 4 bases, and 8 bases stayed unmatched. CDR3: CASSRAGVTSDTQYF. CDR3 nucleotide sequence: TGCGCCAGCAGCCGAGCGGGAGTAACGTCAGATACGCAGTATTTT.

V gene TRBV10-1 combines with J gene TRBJ1-1; 7 nucleotides agree with TRBD1. This CDR3 is 15 amino acids long. J lost 3 bases, V lost 2 bases, and 6 bases had no gene match. Germline CDR1 and CDR2: WNHNN and SYGVQD (reference sequence). The CDR3: CASSEAATGDTEAFF. DNA for the CDR3: TGCGCCAGCAGTGAGGCCGCCACAGGGGACACTGAAGCTTTCTTT.

This chain uses TRBV5-4 with TRBJ2-7, with TRBD1 matching over 9 bases. V lost 2 bases to trimming and J lost 2 bases; unmatched junction nucleotides: 5. The CDR3 extends over 15 amino acids. Germline-derived CDR1 and CDR2 are SGHNT and YYREEE (reference sequence). The CDR3 loop is CASSFSGTGTYEQYF. The CDR3 nucleotides read TGTGCCAGCAGCTTCTCCGGGACAGGGACCTACGAGCAGTACTTC.

The CDR3 DNA is TGCAGCGTTGAACTAGCGGCGTACTACAATGAGCAGTTCTTC. Translating it yields CSVELAAYYNEQFF. The chain employs TRBV29-1 and TRBJ2-1; 7 bases fit TRBD2. CDR1 is SQVTM and CDR2 is ANQGSEA in the germline V gene. With V trimmed by 2 bases and J by 3 bases, 4 bases remained unmatched. The CDR3 extends over 14 amino acids.

The chain combines TRBV9 with TRBJ2-1; weak D call: TRBD1 (5 bases). The CDR3 is 14 amino acids. Trimming pared 0 bases from V and 6 bases from J, leaving 10 bases between. Germline V CDR1 and CDR2: SGDLS, YYNGEE. CDR3 in amino acids: CASSVGNRCNEQFF. CDR3 DNA sequence: TGTGCCAGCAGCGTAGGAAACAGGTGCAATGAGCAGTTCTTC.

The rearrangement links TRBV28 to TRBJ1-1; 11 nucleotides match TRBD1. The ends lost 5 bases at V and 5 bases at J; junction bases unmatched: 22. The CDR3 runs 20 residues. Germline assignment: CDR1 MDHEN and CDR2 SYDVKM. In DNA form, the CDR3 reads TGTGCCAGCAGTCCGACATACGGACAGGGGGCAAAGTGGGAGAGAACTGAAGCTTTCTTT. This encodes CASSPTYGQGAKWERTEAFF.

This chain uses TRBV2 with TRBJ1-1; D is ambiguous. Trimming removed 9 bases from V and 2 bases from J, with 10 bases in between. From germline, CDR1 is SNHLY and CDR2 FYNNEI. The CDR3 is 12 amino acids. The DNA of the CDR3 is TGTGCCAGGGCGACACCCAACACTGAAGCTTTCTTT. Protein product: CARATPNTEAFF.

The V gene is TRBV7-2, the J gene TRBJ2-5; D is ambiguous. The CDR3 totals 18 residues. Per germline, CDR1 SGHTA and CDR2 FQGNSA. V lost 2 bases, J lost 0 bases, and 19 bases lay in between. The CDR3 nucleotides read TGTGCCAGCAGCTTATTCGCAGAAACCAAGACTCACCAAGAGACCCAGTACTTC. Protein: CASSLFAETKTHQETQYF.

This clone was picked up one time. This sequence joins TRBV28 and TRBJ2-7; 7 bases align to TRBD1. The V segment lost 4 bases and the J segment 6 bases; nucleotides outside the gene matches: 6. CDR1 and CDR2 (germline): MDHEN, SYDVKM. CDR3 length equals 13 residues. The CDR3 is CASSSRQGIEQYF. The CDR3 DNA follows: TGTGCCAGCAGTTCCAGACAGGGTATCGAGCAGTACTTC. Based on the CDR3 plus reference TRBV28 and TRBJ2-7, the full variable domain is DVKVTQSSRYLVKRTGEKVFLECVQDMDHENMFWYRQDPGLGLRLIYFSYDVKMKEKGDIPEGYSVSREKKERFSLILESASTNQTSMYLCASSSRQGIEQYFGPGTRLTVT.

The chain employs TRBV7-9 and TRBJ2-3, with D hard to call. V was cut by 0 bases and J by 1 base, with 8 bases left in between. The CDR3 runs 15 residues. In germline, CDR1 is SEHNR, CDR2 FQNEAQ (reference sequence). The CDR3, as DNA: TGTGCCAGCAGCTTAGCGCCCCAGGGCACAGATACGCAGTATTTT. This encodes CASSLAPQGTDTQYF.

This chain connects TRBV28 to TRBJ1-2; 8 bases align to TRBD1. V lost 4 bases and J lost 4; bases outside the gene matches: 5. CDR1 is MDHEN and CDR2 is SYDVKM in the germline V gene. The CDR3 spans 14 residues. The CDR3 region is CASSSPQGAYGYTF. The CDR3 DNA is TGTGCCAGCAGTTCACCTCAGGGGGCCTATGGCTACACCTTC.

This clone was seen only once. The J gene is TRBJ2-7, the V gene TRBV27, with a weak D call TRBD2 (6 bases). The CDR3 totals 14 residues. Per the germline V gene, CDR1 is MNHEY and CDR2 is SMNVEV (reference sequence). Trimming removed 4 bases from V and 0 bases from J, with 10 bases in between. CDR3: CASSSGGTSYEQYF. In DNA, the CDR3 is TGTGCCAGCAGTTCGGGCGGGACCTCCTACGAGCAGTACTTC.

V usage is TRBV19 and J usage is TRBJ2-1, with D tentatively TRBD1 (6 bases). Germline lookup yields CDR1 LNHDA and CDR2 SQIVND (reference sequence). The ends were cut back, 4 bases at V and 8 bases at J, with 18 bases in the middle. The CDR3 loop spans 15 amino acids. CDR3 sequence reads: CASSRGPTLEYEQFF. The CDR3 coding sequence is TGTGCCAGTAGTAGGGGGCCTACACTGGAGTATGAGCAGTTCTTC.